Sequencing of this T cell receptor (beta chain) was carried out in a study of blood T cell repertoires in COVID-19. Overall study context: Material from acute and convalescent COVID-19 was sourced from the United States, Italy and Spain. PBMCs, B-cell-depleted T cells, or T cells were the source of the cDNA or gDNA that made up the material.

Under the authors' procedure: Amplified reference gene primers provided the basis for estimating nucleated cell counts. Some clones are missing from TCRdb's copy, which holds only in-frame ones; the method was immunoSEQ multiplex PCR. V, J and clone size are taken as reported in that table, and D and trimming were inferred from the DNA itself. The sample has roughly 300,000 clones, 85% seen once; the top ten hold 13%. Trimming took off 5 bases at V and 8 bases at J, with 21 bases between the two ends. Per the germline V gene, CDR1 is SGHAT and CDR2 is FQDESV (reference sequence). The CDR3 covers 15 residues.

This chain uses TRBV11-1 with TRBJ1-2, with D maybe TRBD1 (5 bases). This sequence originates from a human donor in a cohort sampled during active COVID-19. The source material was peripheral blood. CDR3 sequence (DNA): TGTGCCAGCAGCGGTCGGGACTTCCTTCCAGGGGGCTACACCTTC. Protein: CASSGRDFLPGGYTF. Supplemented by reference TRBV11-1 and TRBJ1-2, the full variable domain reads EAEVAQSPRYKITEKSQAVAFWCDPISGHATLYWYRQILGQGPELLVQFQDESVVDDSQLPKDRFSAERLKGVDSTLKIQPAELGDSAMYLCASSGRDFLPGGYTFGSGTRLTVV.